The 32 T cell receptor beta chains in this list originate from one sample, sequenced in a study of response to subunit inactivated influenza vaccine. TCRdb analysed the RT-PCR reads with MiXCR anew, one entry per CDR3 protein. The table has a few hundred thousand distinct CDR3 sequences, 14% seen once; the top ten hold 11%. Specimen: PBMCs from blood, collected roughly 13 days after vaccination. The receptors were gathered from a man aged 50 to 60 who received an inactivated influenza vaccine.

The chain joins TRBV5-1 to TRBJ1-4; possible D gene TRBD1, 5 bases. Germline V gene data show CDR1 as SGHRS and CDR2 as YFSETQ. Trimming removed 3 bases from V and 7 bases from J, with 16 bases in between. There are 15 residues in the CDR3. CDR3 bases: TGCGCCAGCAGCTCCGGGGGGGGGTATGGTGAAAAACTGTTTTTT. Its protein is CASSSGGGYGEKLFF. The full variable domain, with the rest looked up from reference TRBV5-1 and TRBJ1-4, is KAGVTQTPRYLIKTRGQQVTLSCSPISGHRSVSWYQQTPGQGLQFLFEYFSETQRNKGNFPGRFSGRQFSNSRSEMNVSTLELGDSALYLCASSSGGGYGEKLFFGSGTQLSVL.

This clonotype was seen more than once but under ten times. V gene TRBV2 combines with J gene TRBJ2-2, with D tentatively TRBD1 or TRBD2 (5 bases each). The V end was cut by 7 bases, the J end by 2 bases, with 8 bases between. The V gene's germline CDR1 is SNHLY and CDR2 FYNNEI. The CDR3 spans 13 residues. The CDR3 loop reads CASMGVNTGELFF. The CDR3 region has the DNA TGTGCCAGCATGGGGGTCAACACCGGGGAGCTGTTTTTT.

The chain couples TRBV20-1 to TRBJ2-1; the match to TRBD2 covers 13 bases. The length of the CDR3 is 16 residues. V shed 3 bases and J 8 bases; nucleotides not matched to a gene: 10. Germline lookup yields CDR1 DFQATT and CDR2 SNEGSKA (reference sequence). The CDR3 DNA reads TGCAGTGCTAGGGCGACTAGCGGGAGGCATTTTTATGAGCAGTTCTTC. Translated, it gives CSARATSGRHFYEQFF.

V usage is TRBV28 and J usage is TRBJ2-7, with D possibly called TRBD1 or TRBD2 (5 bases each). V shed 1 base and J shed 5 bases, with 12 bases lying between them. The CDR3 is made up of 14 amino acids. Germline V gene lookup returns CDR1 MDHEN and CDR2 SYDVKM. In DNA, the CDR3 is TGTGCCAGCAGTTTATTCGCAGGGAGCCACGAGCAGTACTTC. This translates into CASSLFAGSHEQYF.

V and J are TRBV10-3 and TRBJ2-1; possibly TRBD2 for D (5 bases). From germline, CDR1 is ENHRY and CDR2 SYGVKD. Trimming stripped 4 bases from V and 0 bases from J, with 13 bases between. The CDR3 contains 16 residues. The CDR3 DNA follows: TGTGCCATCAGTGCGCGGGCGGAGAGCTCCTACAATGAGCAGTTCTTC. It translates to CAISARAESSYNEQFF.

This chain links TRBV4-1 with TRBJ2-7, with D perhaps being TRBD1 or TRBD2 (5 bases each). In germline, CDR1 is MGHRA, CDR2 YSYEKL. With 0 bases removed from V and 11 bases from J, the gap between germline ends came to 14 bases. The CDR3 runs to 13 residues. The CDR3 protein is CASSQDPRGDKYF. DNA for the CDR3: TGCGCCAGCAGCCAAGATCCCCGAGGGGATAAGTACTTC.

The rearrangement links TRBV10-3 to TRBJ2-1; D may be TRBD2 (6 bases). Germline V gene lookup returns CDR1 ENHRY and CDR2 SYGVKD. Trimming cost V 5 bases and J 2 bases, with 13 bases left between them. This CDR3 has 15 amino acids. DNA of the CDR3: TGTGCCATCAGTTCCGGGACTCCGACCTACAATGAGCAGTTCTTC. Translation: CAISSGTPTYNEQFF.

The chain has TRBV7-3 and TRBJ2-2; D gene unclear. V dropped 5 bases and J dropped 2 bases, with 12 bases sitting between them. There are 15 residues in the CDR3. Germline CDR1 reads SGHTA; CDR2 reads FQGTGA. CDR3 amino acids: CASSPAGENTGELFF. CDR3 DNA: TGTGCCAGCAGCCCCGCCGGCGAAAACACCGGGGAGCTGTTTTTT.

The rearrangement uses TRBV19 and TRBJ1-4; D is unresolved. V shed 5 bases and J shed 3 bases, with 10 bases lying between them. The CDR3 has 14 amino acids. Germline CDR1 is LNHDA and CDR2 is SQIVND (reference sequence). CDR3: CASSPRTANEKLFF. The CDR3 DNA is TGTGCCAGTAGTCCGAGGACGGCTAATGAAAAACTGTTTTTT.

In this sample, this clonotype turned up a few times. This rearrangement joins TRBV3-1 to TRBJ2-7; tentatively, D is TRBD1 (6 bases). This CDR3 has 15 amino acids. V lost 1 base, J lost 5 bases, and 15 bases lay in between. Germline V gene sequence: CDR1 LGHDT, CDR2 YNNKEL (reference sequence). The CDR3 nucleotides are TGTGCCAGCAGCCAAGCGGAACAGGGTCCCCACGAGCAGTACTTC. It yields the protein CASSQAEQGPHEQYF.

In its sample, this clonotype was seen once. The CDR3 nucleotides are TGCGCCAGCAGCCAAGAACGTTTCTCTGGAAACACCATATATTTT. Encoded protein: CASSQERFSGNTIYF. V is TRBV4-1 and J is TRBJ1-3; D remains ambiguous. Germline CDR1 MGHRA, CDR2 YSYEKL. V gave up 0 bases and J gave up 0 bases, with 6 bases separating them. The CDR3 has 15 residues.

This chain joins TRBV24-1 and TRBJ2-7; a possible D gene is TRBD2 (5 bases). V was trimmed by 3 bases and J by 0 bases, leaving 8 bases between them. In germline, CDR1 is KGHDR, CDR2 SFDVKD. The CDR3 is 14 residues long. The CDR3, as DNA: TGTGCCACCAGTGATGCGAGGGTCTCCTACGAGCAGTACTTC. It yields the protein CATSDARVSYEQYF.

This clonotype has a count of ten or more. The chain joins TRBV29-1 to TRBJ2-2, with a possible D match to TRBD1 (6 bases). Germline CDR1 SQVTM, CDR2 ANQGSEA. This CDR3 comprises 16 residues. V was cut by 2 bases and J by 1 base, with 14 bases left in between. The CDR3 DNA is TGCAGCGTTGAATTAAGGGCACAGGGGAACACCGGGGAGCTGTTTTTT. As protein: CSVELRAQGNTGELFF.

This clonotype appeared a few times. V usage is TRBV12-3 or TRBV12-4 and J usage is TRBJ2-1; 7 bases align to TRBD1. The V segment lost 4 bases and the J segment 2 bases; nucleotides outside the gene matches: 8. The CDR3 runs to 16 residues. The CDR3 loop is CASSSGDSRAYNEQFF. The DNA of the CDR3 is TGTGCCAGCAGTTCCGGGGACAGTCGCGCCTACAATGAGCAGTTCTTC.

This clonotype was seen a handful of times. The V gene is TRBV7-2, the J gene TRBJ2-1; 7 bases are a match to TRBD2. Germline lookup yields CDR1 SGHTA and CDR2 FQGNSA. V trimming: 1 base; J trimming: 9 bases; junction bases outside the gene matches: 9. This CDR3 spans 15 amino acids. The CDR3 spells CASSLDPGTKSEQFF. CDR3 DNA sequence: TGTGCCAGCAGCTTAGATCCCGGGACTAAATCTGAGCAGTTCTTC.

The chain has TRBV2 and TRBJ1-2; D is undetermined. V was shortened by 7 bases and J by 4 bases, with 22 bases between the two germline ends. This CDR3 is 16 amino acids long. Germline CDR1 SNHLY, CDR2 FYNNEI. The CDR3: CASMRVEGGRGYGYTF. For the CDR3, the DNA is TGTGCCAGCATGAGAGTGGAGGGAGGACGGGGCTATGGCTACACCTTC.

This sequence joins TRBV6-2 or TRBV6-3 and TRBJ2-1; 12 nucleotides match TRBD2. The germline CDR1 and CDR2 sequences are MNHEY and SVGEGT. V lost 3 bases and J lost 0; bases outside the gene matches: 18. CDR3 length equals 22 residues. The CDR3 coding sequence is TGTGCCAGCAGTTATCCGGACGGGATTACGACTAGCGGGAGTAGCTCCTACAATGAGCAGTTCTTC. Translating it yields CASSYPDGITTSGSSSYNEQFF.

This rearrangement joins TRBV12-3 or TRBV12-4 to TRBJ2-1; 9 bases map to TRBD1. The CDR3 is made up of 13 amino acids. After removal of 6 bases from V and 9 bases from J, the junction contained 6 bases not matched to a gene. The CDR3 protein is CASRRIQGAEQFF. Here the CDR3 DNA reads TGTGCCAGCAGAAGAATACAGGGGGCTGAGCAGTTCTTC.

This clonotype was seen at least ten times. The chain has TRBV27 and TRBJ2-1; 7 bases are a match to TRBD2. Germline V gives CDR1 MNHEY, CDR2 SMNVEV (reference sequence). The CDR3 covers 17 residues. The V gene end was trimmed by 5 bases and the J gene end by 9 bases; junction bases not matched to a gene: 19. The CDR3 loop reads CASSRDGITRELVEQFF. The CDR3 DNA reads TGTGCCAGCAGTCGGGACGGGATTACGCGGGAGTTGGTTGAGCAGTTCTTC.

V usage is TRBV29-1 and J usage is TRBJ2-1, with TRBD2 identical over 13 bases. The germline CDR1 and CDR2 sequences are SQVTM and ANQGSEA. V lost 7 bases, J lost 4 bases, and 13 bases stayed unmatched. The CDR3 contains 17 residues. The CDR3 region is CSARTSGSSRGYNEQFF. CDR3 DNA: TGCAGCGCCAGGACTAGCGGGAGTAGTAGAGGGTACAATGAGCAGTTCTTC.

This chain uses TRBV10-3 with TRBJ2-7; D ambiguous. The CDR3 consists of 12 residues. The V end lost 0 bases, the J end lost 3 bases, and 3 bases lay between the germline ends. From germline, CDR1 is ENHRY and CDR2 SYGVKD. The CDR3 protein is CAISESSYEQYF. CDR3 nucleotide sequence: TGTGCCATCAGTGAGTCTAGCTACGAGCAGTACTTC.

The chain links TRBV14 to TRBJ1-2; D remains ambiguous. With 0 bases removed from V and 4 bases from J, the gap between germline ends came to 12 bases. The CDR3 spans 15 residues. CDR1 and CDR2 from the germline V gene are SGHDN and FVKESK. The CDR3 loop reads CASSQDIRGSYGYTF. CDR3 nucleotides: TGTGCCAGCAGCCAAGATATACGGGGAAGCTATGGCTACACCTTC.

The V and J genes are TRBV29-1 and TRBJ2-7; D could derive from TRBD1 or TRBD2 (6 bases each). CDR1 and CDR2 (germline): SQVTM, ANQGSEA. There are 13 residues in the CDR3. The V end was cut by 6 bases, the J end by 6 bases, with 18 bases between. This CDR3 reads CSVAGRLGGEQYF. For the CDR3, the DNA is TGCAGCGTGGCCGGGAGACTAGGGGGCGAGCAGTACTTC.

The sample holds many counts of this clonotype. The CDR3 sequence is CASSQTGGLTSSYNEQFF. CDR3 DNA sequence: TGTGCCAGCAGTCAGACAGGGGGCTTGACCTCTTCCTACAATGAGCAGTTCTTC. This sequence joins TRBV6-1 and TRBJ2-1; TRBD1 matches 10 bases. Germline V lookup: CDR1 MNHNS, CDR2 SASEGT. V lost 5 bases to trimming and J lost 1 base; unmatched junction nucleotides: 11. This CDR3 contains 18 residues.

V usage is TRBV28 and J usage is TRBJ2-7; 11 bases fit TRBD1. Germline CDR1 and CDR2: MDHEN and SYDVKM. V was clipped by 8 bases and J by 0 bases; unmatched bases: 0. This CDR3 contains 13 residues. The CDR3: CASGQGASYEQYF. CDR3 in DNA: TGTGCCAGCGGACAGGGGGCCTCCTACGAGCAGTACTTC.

This clonotype was counted ten times or more. The chain joins TRBV11-2 to TRBJ2-4; D may match TRBD1 or TRBD2 (5 bases each). V lost 5 bases to trimming and J lost 5 bases, with 13 bases between them. CDR1 and CDR2 from the germline V gene are SGHAT and FQNNGV. The CDR3 is 14 amino acids. CDR3 bases: TGTGCCAGCAGCCGAGGGGCTGAGGAAAACATTCAGTACTTC. Translation: CASSRGAEENIQYF.

This clonotype has a handful of counts. The gene calls are TRBV6-1 and TRBJ2-2; 12 bases are a match to TRBD2. The V gene's germline CDR1 is MNHNS and CDR2 SASEGT. J gave up 5 bases and V 6 bases, and 4 bases lay outside the gene matches. CDR3 length: 15 amino acids. CDR3 residues: CASSGLAGKTGELFF. CDR3 DNA: TGTGCCAGCAGCGGACTAGCGGGAAAAACCGGGGAGCTGTTTTTT.

V usage is TRBV14 and J usage is TRBJ2-5; D remains unclear. V lost 1 base and J 13 bases, leaving 10 bases between the germline ends. The CDR3 loop spans 11 amino acids. The germline V gene has CDR1 SGHDN and CDR2 FVKESK. The chain's CDR3 is CASSQGRVLYF. The CDR3 bases are TGTGCCAGCAGCCAAGGCAGAGTGCTGTACTTC.

The rearrangement uses TRBV12-3 or TRBV12-4 and TRBJ1-2; D gene uncertain. The CDR3 loop spans 11 amino acids. V lost 8 bases and J lost 4, with 8 bases in between. For the CDR3, the DNA is TGTGCCAGCGGACGCGGCTATGGCTACACCTTC. It encodes CASGRGYGYTF.

This clonotype has a handful of counts. V usage is TRBV20-1 and J usage is TRBJ1-2; D perhaps matches TRBD1 (5 bases). Trimming stripped 3 bases from V and 4 bases from J, with 6 bases between. Germline V CDR1 and CDR2: DFQATT, SNEGSKA (reference sequence). This CDR3 has 11 amino acids. DNA for the CDR3: TGCAGTGCTAGCGGGGGCTATGGCTACACCTTC. Translating gives CSASGGYGYTF.

The chain joins TRBV18 to TRBJ2-7, with unresolved D. Trimming took 2 bases from V and 5 from J, leaving 10 bases between them. The CDR3 length is 13 residues. The germline gives CDR1 KGHSH, CDR2 LQKENI. CDR3 region: CASSPLEGNEQYF. The CDR3 DNA sequence: TGTGCCAGCTCACCATTAGAAGGGAACGAGCAGTACTTC.

The rearrangement links TRBV11-1 to TRBJ2-1; a possible D gene is TRBD1 (6 bases). The CDR3 sequence is 15 residues long. Trimming cost V 7 bases and J 4 bases, with 17 bases left between them. CDR1 and CDR2 from the germline V gene are SGHAT and FQDESV (reference sequence). The CDR3 region is CASTQGTGIYNEQFF. The CDR3 DNA reads TGTGCCAGCACCCAAGGTACAGGGATTTACAATGAGCAGTTCTTC.